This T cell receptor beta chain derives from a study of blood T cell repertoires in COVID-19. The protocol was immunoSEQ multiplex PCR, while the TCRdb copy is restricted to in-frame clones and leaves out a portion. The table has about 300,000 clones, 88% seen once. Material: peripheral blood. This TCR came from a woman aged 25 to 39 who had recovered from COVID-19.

The CDR3 DNA reads as TGCGCCAGCAGCTTGGCCACTAGCGGTTTCACCTACAATGAGCAGTTCTTC. Translating gives CASSLATSGFTYNEQFF. V usage is TRBV5-1 and J usage is TRBJ2-1, with TRBD2 matching over 8 bases. V shed 0 bases, J shed 2 bases, and the junction held 7 bases outside the gene matches. The CDR3 consists of 17 residues. Germline-derived CDR1 and CDR2 are SGHRS and YFSETQ.